This section outlines one T cell receptor beta chain sequence together with its context. Its antigen is undetermined. Then a second PCR, running roughly 7 to 11 cycles, was carried out with a sample-barcoded 5' primer and a J-beta primer mix. Each TCR beta cDNA got a 12-nucleotide random molecular identifier. Sequencing recovered at least 2.5 million CDR3-containing paired-end reads from each sample. Using its own MiXCR run on the 5' RACE reads, TCRdb lists one record per CDR3 protein. The repertoire holds roughly 680,000 distinct CDR3 sequences, with over 40% as singletons. Germline lookup yields CDR1 ENHRY and CDR2 SYGVKD. This CDR3 comprises 13 residues. The data derive from a study of blood T cells in healthy people across ages. General study results and limits: The donors' CMV status was not determined, possibly confounding changes in expanded clonotypes.

The chain recombines TRBV10-3 with TRBJ2-1, with TRBD2 identical over 11 bases. The closer fit of TRBJ2-7 to the DNA end suggests the J call may be wrong. Sequencing was performed on blood. This sequence was found in a woman at least 80 years old in good health. The CDR3 here is CAVGLAAYNEQYF. In DNA form, the CDR3 reads TGTGCCGTGGGACTAGCGGCTTACAATGAGCAGTACTTC.